The rows below give T cell receptor beta chains drawn from one sample of a study of blood T cell repertoires in COVID-19. The method was immunoSEQ multiplex PCR; TCRdb's version includes in-frame clones alone and lacks a portion of them. The sample lists 150,000 to 200,000 clones; about nine tenths were seen once. Sequencing used PBMCs or T cells enriched from blood (not recorded which). The receptor set was obtained from a woman aged 18-29 years who had recovered from COVID-19. Each CDR3 is given with its conserved first and last residue. Fields, in order: clone size, J gene, V gene, D gene, CDR3 protein, CDR3 DNA. D genes are given only for firm matches. A row's size may be missing; if present it is once, few, many or a size class.

few TRBJ2-7 TRBV4-2 . CASSHSTPSDEQYF TGTGCCAGCAGCCACTCCACTCCGAGTGACGAGCAGTACTTC
. TRBJ2-2 TRBV16 TRBD1 CASSRTGPAGELFF TGTGCCAGCAGCCGGACAGGGCCGGCCGGGGAGCTGTTTTTT
. TRBJ2-7 TRBV5-5 TRBD1 CASSLYRGRYEQYF TGTGCCAGCAGCTTGTACAGGGGGCGTTACGAGCAGTACTTC
. TRBJ1-1 TRBV18 . CASSPNQAGNTEAFF TGTGCCAGCTCACCTAACCAGGCAGGGAACACTGAAGCTTTCTTT
. TRBJ2-2 TRBV27 TRBD2 CASSLGTSGAGELFF TGTGCCAGCAGTTTAGGGACTAGCGGGGCCGGGGAGCTGTTTTTT
. TRBJ1-1 TRBV2 TRBD1 CASTRSGGGEAFF TGTGCCAGCACCCGTTCAGGGGGTGGCGAAGCTTTCTTT
once TRBJ2-2 TRBV30 . CAWSGLARTGELFF TGTGCCTGGAGCGGACTGGCGAGAACCGGGGAGCTGTTTTTT
. TRBJ1-4 TRBV9 . CASSVERGTNEKLFF TGTGCCAGCAGCGTAGAGCGGGGAACTAATGAAAAACTGTTTTTT
once TRBJ1-3 TRBV28 TRBD1 CASSGTGADTIYF TGTGCCAGCAGCGGGACAGGCGCGGACACCATATATTTT
. TRBJ2-5 TRBV7-3 TRBD1 CASSSDRGRAQYF TGTGCCAGCAGTTCGGACAGGGGAAGGGCCCAGTACTTC
. TRBJ2-1 TRBV19 TRBD2 CASSIALAGGVNEQFF TGTGCCAGTAGTATAGCACTAGCGGGAGGCGTCAATGAGCAGTTCTTC
. TRBJ2-3 TRBV5-4 TRBD2 CASSLGSGRTSGPDTQYF TGTGCCAGCAGCTTGGGCAGCGGTCGGACTAGCGGGCCCGATACGCAGTATTTT
once TRBJ2-1 TRBV5-6 TRBD2 CASSLRRLAEHYNEQFF TGTGCCAGCAGCTTGCGACGCCTAGCGGAACATTACAATGAGCAGTTCTTC
. TRBJ2-1 TRBV7-8 TRBD1 CASSATGGISYNEQFF TGTGCCAGCAGCGCGACAGGGGGCATCTCCTACAATGAGCAGTTCTTC
. TRBJ1-2 TRBV7-9 . CASSFGERYGYTF TGTGCCAGCAGCTTTGGGGAGAGGTATGGCTACACCTTC
. TRBJ2-3 TRBV27 TRBD2 CASTRLAGARGDTQYF TGTGCCAGCACCCGACTAGCGGGAGCCCGTGGAGATACGCAGTATTTT
. TRBJ2-3 TRBV11-2 . CASSLVAGYTDTQYF TGTGCCAGCAGCTTGGTTGCGGGCTACACAGATACGCAGTATTTT
. TRBJ1-1 TRBV5-1 TRBD1 CASSLQGEIKAEAFF TGCGCCAGCAGCTTACAGGGGGAGATTAAGGCTGAAGCTTTCTTT
. TRBJ2-7 TRBV3-1/TRBV3-2 . CASSQGQVYEQYF TGTGCCAGCAGCCAAGGGCAGGTCTACGAGCAGTACTTC
. TRBJ2-5 TRBV4-2 . CASSQGGSAGGKETQYF TGTGCCAGCAGCCAAGGAGGGTCGGCAGGAGGAAAAGAGACCCAGTACTTC
. TRBJ2-3 TRBV6-5 TRBD2 CASRMTGGRPDTQYF TGTGCCAGCCGAATGACGGGAGGGCGTCCAGATACGCAGTATTTT
few TRBJ2-7 TRBV28 . CASSFQGRASYEQYF TGTGCCAGCAGTTTCCAGGGTAGGGCCTCCTACGAGCAGTACTTC
. TRBJ2-7 TRBV27 TRBD1 CASKDRGGIEQYF TGTGCCAGTAAAGACAGGGGCGGTATCGAGCAGTACTTC
. TRBJ2-1 TRBV6-4 . CASSDARPWGDNEQFF TGTGCCAGCAGTGACGCTCGGCCTTGGGGAGACAATGAGCAGTTCTTC
few TRBJ1-3 TRBV6-5 . CASSLALGAGNTIYF TGTGCCAGCAGTCTAGCCCTGGGGGCCGGAAACACCATATATTTT
. TRBJ2-2 TRBV28 . CATQRALNTGELFF TGTGCCACCCAGAGGGCCTTGAACACCGGGGAGCTGTTTTTT
. TRBJ2-2 TRBV27 TRBD2 CASSSTAPVGRAGVSTGELFF TGTGCCAGCAGTTCGACCGCCCCGGTAGGACGAGCGGGAGTGAGTACCGGGGAGCTGTTTTTT
. TRBJ2-2 TRBV13 . CASSSRQLGRITNTGELFF TGTGCCAGCAGCTCACGACAACTCGGCCGAATCACTAACACCGGGGAGCTGTTTTTT
. TRBJ2-7 TRBV28 . CASSFGDSNYEQYF TGTGCCAGCAGTTTTGGTGACAGCAATTACGAGCAGTACTTC
. TRBJ2-7 TRBV28 . CASSPAGTYPHEQYF TGTGCCAGCAGCCCGGCGGGAACCTACCCCCACGAGCAGTACTTC
. TRBJ2-2 TRBV3-1/TRBV3-2 TRBD2 CASSHPWGTSALGELFF TGTGCCAGCAGCCACCCCTGGGGGACTAGCGCCCTCGGGGAGCTGTTTTTT
. TRBJ1-2 TRBV18 . CASSSGAHPYGYTF TGTGCCAGCTCATCCGGAGCCCACCCCTATGGCTACACCTTC
. TRBJ1-1 TRBV30 . CAWSSKRNTEAFF TGTGCCTGGAGTAGTAAGAGGAACACTGAAGCTTTCTTT
. TRBJ2-6 TRBV7-9 TRBD1 CASSQQGSLSGANVLTF TGTGCCAGCAGTCAACAGGGGTCCTTATCTGGGGCCAACGTCCTGACTTTC
. TRBJ2-1 TRBV12-5 TRBD1 CASGSFSSGGIVSESSYNEQFF TGTGCTAGTGGTTCCTTTTCGTCAGGGGGAATAGTCTCTGAGTCCTCCTACAATGAGCAGTTCTTC
. TRBJ2-1 TRBV3-1/TRBV3-2 . CASNLGSGNEQFF TGTGCCAGCAATCTGGGAAGCGGCAATGAGCAGTTCTTC